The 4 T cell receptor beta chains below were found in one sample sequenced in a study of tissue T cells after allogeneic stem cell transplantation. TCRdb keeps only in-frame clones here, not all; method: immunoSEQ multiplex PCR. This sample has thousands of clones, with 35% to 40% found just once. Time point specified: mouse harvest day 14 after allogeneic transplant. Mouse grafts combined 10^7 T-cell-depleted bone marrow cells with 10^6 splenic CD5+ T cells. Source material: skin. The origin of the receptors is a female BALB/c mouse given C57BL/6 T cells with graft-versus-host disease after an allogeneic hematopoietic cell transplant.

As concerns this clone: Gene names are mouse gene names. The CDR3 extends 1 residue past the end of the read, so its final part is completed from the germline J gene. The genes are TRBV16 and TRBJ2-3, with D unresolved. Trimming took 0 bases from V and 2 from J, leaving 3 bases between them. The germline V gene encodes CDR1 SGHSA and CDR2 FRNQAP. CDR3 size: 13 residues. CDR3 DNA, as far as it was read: TGTGCAAGCAGCTTAGAAGTTGCAGAAACGCTGTAT. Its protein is CASSLEVAETLY. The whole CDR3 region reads CASSLEVAETLYF.

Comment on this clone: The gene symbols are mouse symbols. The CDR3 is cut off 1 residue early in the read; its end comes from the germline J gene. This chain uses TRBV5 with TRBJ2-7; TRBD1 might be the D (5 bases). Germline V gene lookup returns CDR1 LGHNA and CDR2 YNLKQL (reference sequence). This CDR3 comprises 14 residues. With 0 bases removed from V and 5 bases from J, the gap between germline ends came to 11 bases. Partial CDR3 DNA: TGTGCCAGCAGCCAAGATAGGAGGGGTGATGAACAGTAC. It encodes CASSQDRRGDEQY. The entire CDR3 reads CASSQDRRGDEQYF.

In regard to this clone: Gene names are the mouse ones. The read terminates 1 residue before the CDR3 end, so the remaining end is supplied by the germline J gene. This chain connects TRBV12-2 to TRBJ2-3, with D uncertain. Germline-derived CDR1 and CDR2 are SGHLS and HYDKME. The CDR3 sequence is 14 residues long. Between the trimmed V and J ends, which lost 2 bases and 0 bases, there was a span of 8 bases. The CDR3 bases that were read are TGTGCCAGCTCTCAAAGACTTAGTGCAGAAACGCTGTAT. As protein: CASSQRLSAETLY. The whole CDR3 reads CASSQRLSAETLYF.

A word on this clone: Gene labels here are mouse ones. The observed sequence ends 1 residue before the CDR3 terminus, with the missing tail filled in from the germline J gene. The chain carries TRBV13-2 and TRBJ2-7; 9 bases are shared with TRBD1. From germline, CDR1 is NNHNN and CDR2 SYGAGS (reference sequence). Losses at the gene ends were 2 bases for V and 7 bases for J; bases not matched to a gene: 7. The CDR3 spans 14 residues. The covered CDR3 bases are TGTGCCAGCGGTGAACCGGGACAGGGAGGGGAACAGTAC. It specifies CASGEPGQGGEQY. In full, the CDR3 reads CASGEPGQGGEQYF.